This T cell receptor beta chain was observed in a study of T cells in localized non-small cell lung cancer. Overall study findings and caveats: Within adjacent lung there appeared a median around 60 of the top 100 tumor clones. Uninvolved adjacent lung had higher T cell clonality than tumor and all other tissues.

TCRdb keeps only in-frame clones here, not all; method: immunoSEQ multiplex PCR. The sample shows almost 65,000 clones, 75% to 90% of them seen only once. The CDR3 has 15 amino acids. Trimming removed 3 bases at V and 5 bases at J, with 17 bases between. Germline V lookup: CDR1 LNHDA, CDR2 SQIVND (reference sequence). A word on this clone: The antigen is undetermined.

The chain combines TRBV19 with TRBJ2-7, with D perhaps TRBD1 (7 bases). This TCR was sampled from a woman aged 40 to 75 with stage I lung adenocarcinoma. Sequencing was performed on peripheral blood, taken before any cancer treatment. CDR3 coding DNA: TGTGCCAGTAGTATCGTAGCGGAAGGGGGCCACGAGCAGTACTTC. It codes for CASSIVAEGGHEQYF.